This T cell receptor (beta chain) comes out of a study of T and B cells in COVID-19 patients. Study conclusions and caveats: Few blood samples existed from mildly ill patients during symptoms or early in severe cases.

The CDR3 spans 15 residues. Per the germline V gene, CDR1 is SEHNR and CDR2 is FQNEAQ (reference sequence). After removal of 5 bases from V and 3 bases from J, the junction contained 8 bases not matched to a gene. From blood, about 240-500 ng of genomic DNA served as TRB template. Multiplex PCR with BIOMED2 TRB-A/B primer pools amplified TRB rearrangements. Using its own MiXCR run on the multiplex PCR reads, TCRdb lists one record per CDR3 protein. The sample yields around 21,000 distinct CDR3 sequences, about 31% seen once. Points on this clonotype: The target antigen is unknown.

The sample consisted of blood. This rearrangement joins TRBV7-9 to TRBJ2-7, with 9 bases matching TRBD1. The TCR sequence derives from a human donor who had recovered from COVID-19. CDR3 sequence: CASSAMGTGIYEQYF. In DNA, the CDR3 is TGTGCCAGCAGCGCAATGGGGACAGGGATCTACGAGCAGTACTTC.